One and the same sample provided the 3 T cell receptor beta chains below, sequenced in a study of shared clonotypes between healthy human individuals. Clones were read by immunoSEQ multiplex PCR, and TCRdb kept only the in-frame ones, dropping some. Among 2 million to 2.5 million clones listed, around 95% were seen once. Specimen: naive CD4+ T cells sorted from blood. The subset denotes: CD45RA+ positively selected. Receptors originate from a man aged 18 to 29 in good health.

This chain connects TRBV28 to TRBJ2-7; D perhaps matches TRBD1 (5 bases). Trimming stripped 3 bases from V and 1 base from J, with 16 bases between. The germline gives CDR1 MDHEN, CDR2 SYDVKM. This CDR3 region has 16 residues. CDR3 loop: CASSFHRWGKSYEQYF. CDR3 DNA: TGTGCCAGCAGTTTCCATCGTTGGGGCAAGTCCTACGAGCAGTACTTC.

This clone was seen once. The sample has other DNA sequences that encode this CDR3 too. The chain joins TRBV9 to TRBJ2-5; D is unresolved. The length of the CDR3 is 13 residues. Germline CDR1 and CDR2: SGDLS and YYNGEE. V lost 1 base and J lost 1, with 5 bases in between. The CDR3 sequence is CASSVSPQETQYF. The CDR3 DNA sequence: TGTGCCAGCAGCGTATCCCCCCAAGAGACCCAGTACTTC.

The V and J genes are TRBV30 and TRBJ1-6; the D gene is possibly TRBD1 (5 bases). The CDR3 consists of 17 residues. Germline values: CDR1 GTSNPN, CDR2 SVGIG (reference sequence). The germline V and J ends were trimmed by 4 bases and 8 bases, with 24 bases remaining between them. In DNA form, the CDR3 reads TGTGCCTGGAAAAGTTTCCCCGGGACTGTAGTCTATTCACCCCTCCACTTT. It yields the protein CAWKSFPGTVVYSPLHF. The full variable domain, in which reference TRBV30 and TRBJ1-6 provide the parts outside the CDR3, is SQTIHQWPATLVQPVGSPLSLECTVEGTSNPNLYWYRQAAGRGLQLLFYSVGIGQISSEVPQNLSASRPQDRQFILSSKKLLLSDSGFYLCAWKSFPGTVVYSPLHFGNGTRLTVT.